What follows describes a single TCR beta chain. This sample stems from a study of blood T cell repertoires in COVID-19. Original processing notes: Reference gene primers were amplified, and this amplification served to estimate nucleated cell counts. Only in-frame clones appear in the TCRdb table, and some are missing; sequencing was by immunoSEQ multiplex PCR. V and J calls and clone size are given by that table; D and trimming were obtained from the DNA. There are around 150,000 clones in the sample; 81% occur only once, and about a tenth lies in the top ten. The CDR3 covers 15 residues. Between the trimmed V and J ends, which lost 0 bases and 2 bases, there was a span of 8 bases. The germline V gene has CDR1 MNHEY and CDR2 SVGAGI.

The sequenced sample was peripheral blood. This TCR derives from a human donor in a cohort sampled during active COVID-19. The V gene is TRBV6-5, the J gene TRBJ1-5; D not resolved. DNA for the CDR3: TGTGCCAGCAGTTACTCAGGGAGGGGCAATCAGCCCCAGCATTTT. Translated, it gives CASSYSGRGNQPQHF.